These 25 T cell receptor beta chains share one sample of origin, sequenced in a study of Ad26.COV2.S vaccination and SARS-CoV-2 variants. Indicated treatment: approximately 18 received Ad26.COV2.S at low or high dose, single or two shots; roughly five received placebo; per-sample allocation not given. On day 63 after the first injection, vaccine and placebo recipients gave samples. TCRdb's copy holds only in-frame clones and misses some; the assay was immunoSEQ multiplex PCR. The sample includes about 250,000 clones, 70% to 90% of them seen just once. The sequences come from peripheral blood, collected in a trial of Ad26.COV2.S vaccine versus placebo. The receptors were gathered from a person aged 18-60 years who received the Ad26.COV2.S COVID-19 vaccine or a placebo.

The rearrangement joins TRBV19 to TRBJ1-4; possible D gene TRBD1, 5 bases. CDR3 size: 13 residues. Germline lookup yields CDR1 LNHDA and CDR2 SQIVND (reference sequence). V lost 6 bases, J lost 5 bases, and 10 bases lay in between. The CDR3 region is CASSRTRNEKLFF. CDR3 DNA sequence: TGTGCCAGTAGCAGGACACGGAATGAAAAACTGTTTTTT.

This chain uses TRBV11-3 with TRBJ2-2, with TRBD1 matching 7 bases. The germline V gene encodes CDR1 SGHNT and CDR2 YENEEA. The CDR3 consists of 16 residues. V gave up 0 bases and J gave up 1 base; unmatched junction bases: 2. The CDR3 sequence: CASSLEGGRNTGELFF. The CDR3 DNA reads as TGTGCCAGCAGCTTAGAAGGGGGCAGGAACACCGGGGAGCTGTTTTTT.

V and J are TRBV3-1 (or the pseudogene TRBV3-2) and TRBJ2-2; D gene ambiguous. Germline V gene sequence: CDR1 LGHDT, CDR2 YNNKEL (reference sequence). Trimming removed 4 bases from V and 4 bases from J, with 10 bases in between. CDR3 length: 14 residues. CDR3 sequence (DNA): TGTGCCAGCAGCCGGCGCGGTTTCACCGGGGAGCTGTTTTTT. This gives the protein CASSRRGFTGELFF.

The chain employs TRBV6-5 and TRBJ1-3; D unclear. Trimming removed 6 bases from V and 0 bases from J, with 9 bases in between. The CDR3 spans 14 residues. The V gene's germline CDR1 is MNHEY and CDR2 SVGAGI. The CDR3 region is CASRAPTSGNTIYF. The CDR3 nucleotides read TGTGCCAGCAGGGCACCTACCTCTGGAAACACCATATATTTT.

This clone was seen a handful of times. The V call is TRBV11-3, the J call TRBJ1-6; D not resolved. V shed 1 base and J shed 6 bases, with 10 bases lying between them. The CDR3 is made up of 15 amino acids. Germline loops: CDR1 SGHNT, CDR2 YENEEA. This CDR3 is CASSLGASGNSPLHF. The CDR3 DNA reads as TGTGCCAGCAGCTTAGGGGCTTCGGGTAATTCACCCCTCCACTTT.

CDR3 nucleotide sequence: TGTGCCAGCAGCTTAGTTACAGGGAGGGAAAACACCATATATTTT. The encoded protein is CASSLVTGRENTIYF. The chain links TRBV7-2 to TRBJ1-3; maybe TRBD1 (6 bases). The CDR3 loop spans 15 amino acids. Germline loops: CDR1 SGHTA, CDR2 FQGNSA. V was shortened by 1 base and J by 6 bases, with 13 bases between the two germline ends.

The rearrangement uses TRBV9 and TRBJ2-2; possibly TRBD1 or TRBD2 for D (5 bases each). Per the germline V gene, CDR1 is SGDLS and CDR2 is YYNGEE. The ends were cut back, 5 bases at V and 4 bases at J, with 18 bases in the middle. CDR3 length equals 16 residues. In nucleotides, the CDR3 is TGTGCCAGCAGACCGGGGCGGGTCGGCCCCACCGGGGAGCTGTTTTTT. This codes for CASRPGRVGPTGELFF.

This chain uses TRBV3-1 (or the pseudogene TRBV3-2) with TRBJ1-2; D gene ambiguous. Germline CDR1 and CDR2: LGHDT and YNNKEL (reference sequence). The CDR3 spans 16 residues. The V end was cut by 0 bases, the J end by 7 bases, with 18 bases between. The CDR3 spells CASSQDRTARRGGYTF. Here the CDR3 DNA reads TGTGCCAGCAGCCAAGACCGGACGGCTCGGAGAGGTGGCTACACCTTC.

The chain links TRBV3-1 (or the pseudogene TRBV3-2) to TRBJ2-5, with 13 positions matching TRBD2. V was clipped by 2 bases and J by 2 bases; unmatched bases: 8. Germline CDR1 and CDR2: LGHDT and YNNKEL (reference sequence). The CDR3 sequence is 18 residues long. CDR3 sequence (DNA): TGTGCCAGCAGCCAAATTACTAGCGGGGGGGCATTACAAGAGACCCAGTACTTC. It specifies CASSQITSGGALQETQYF.

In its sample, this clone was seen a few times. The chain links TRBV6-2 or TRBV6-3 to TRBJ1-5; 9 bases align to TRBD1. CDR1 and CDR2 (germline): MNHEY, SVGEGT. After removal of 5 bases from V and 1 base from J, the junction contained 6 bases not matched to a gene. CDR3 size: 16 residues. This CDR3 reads CASSGAGTGSNQPQHF. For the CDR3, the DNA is TGTGCCAGCAGTGGGGCCGGGACAGGGAGCAATCAGCCCCAGCATTTT.

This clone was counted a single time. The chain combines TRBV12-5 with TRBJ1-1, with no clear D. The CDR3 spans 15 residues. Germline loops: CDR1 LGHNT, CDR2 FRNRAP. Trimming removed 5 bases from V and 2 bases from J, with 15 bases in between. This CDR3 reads CASGPRTGVNTEAFF. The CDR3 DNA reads TGTGCTAGTGGTCCCCGGACGGGCGTAAACACTGAAGCTTTCTTT.

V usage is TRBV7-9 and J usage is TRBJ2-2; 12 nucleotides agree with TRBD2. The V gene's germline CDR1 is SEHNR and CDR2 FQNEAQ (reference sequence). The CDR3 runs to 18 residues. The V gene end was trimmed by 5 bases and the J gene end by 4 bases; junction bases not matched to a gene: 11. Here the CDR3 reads CASSPATSGRYGTGELFF. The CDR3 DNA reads TGTGCCAGCAGCCCGGCCACTAGCGGGAGGTATGGCACCGGGGAGCTGTTTTTT.

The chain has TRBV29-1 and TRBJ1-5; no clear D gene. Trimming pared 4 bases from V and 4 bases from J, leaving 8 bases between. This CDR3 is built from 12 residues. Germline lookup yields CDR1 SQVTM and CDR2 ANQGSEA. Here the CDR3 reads CSVGQENQPQHF. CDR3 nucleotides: TGCAGCGTTGGGCAGGAGAATCAGCCCCAGCATTTT.

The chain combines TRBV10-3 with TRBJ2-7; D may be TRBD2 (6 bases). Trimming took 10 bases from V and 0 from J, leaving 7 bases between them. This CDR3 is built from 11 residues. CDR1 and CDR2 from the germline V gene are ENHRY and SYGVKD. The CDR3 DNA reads TGTGCCACGGGACTCTCCTACGAGCAGTACTTC. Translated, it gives CATGLSYEQYF.

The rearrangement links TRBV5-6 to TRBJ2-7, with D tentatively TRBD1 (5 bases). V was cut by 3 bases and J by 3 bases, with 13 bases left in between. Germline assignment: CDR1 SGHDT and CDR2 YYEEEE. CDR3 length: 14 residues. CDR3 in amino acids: CASSSVDSYYEQYF. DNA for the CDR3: TGTGCCAGCAGCTCCGTCGACAGCTACTACGAGCAGTACTTC.

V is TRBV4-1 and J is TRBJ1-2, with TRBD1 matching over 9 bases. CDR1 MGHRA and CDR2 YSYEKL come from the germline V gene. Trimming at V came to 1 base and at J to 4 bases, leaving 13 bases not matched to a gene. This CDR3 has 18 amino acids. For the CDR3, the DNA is TGCGCCAGCAGCCAAGTCCTACGGGACAGGGACATCGGCTATGGCTACACCTTC. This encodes CASSQVLRDRDIGYGYTF.

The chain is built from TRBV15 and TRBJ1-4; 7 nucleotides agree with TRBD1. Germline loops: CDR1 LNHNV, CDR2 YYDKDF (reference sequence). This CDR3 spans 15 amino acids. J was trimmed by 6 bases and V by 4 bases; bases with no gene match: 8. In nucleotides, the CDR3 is TGTGCCACCAGCACCTTGACAGGGACATATGAAAAACTGTTTTTT. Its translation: CATSTLTGTYEKLFF.

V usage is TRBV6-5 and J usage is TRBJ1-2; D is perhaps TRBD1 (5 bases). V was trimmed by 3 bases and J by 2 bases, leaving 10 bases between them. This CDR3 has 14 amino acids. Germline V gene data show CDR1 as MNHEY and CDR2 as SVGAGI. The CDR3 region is CASSYSDRNYGYTF. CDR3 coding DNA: TGTGCCAGCAGTTATTCCGACAGAAACTATGGCTACACCTTC.

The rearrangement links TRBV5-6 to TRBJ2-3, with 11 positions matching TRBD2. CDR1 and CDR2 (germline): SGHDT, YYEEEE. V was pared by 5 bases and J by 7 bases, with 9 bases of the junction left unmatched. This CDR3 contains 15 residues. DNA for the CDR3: TGTGCCAGCAGAATAGGTAGCGGGGGGGCTTATACGCAGTATTTT. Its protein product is CASRIGSGGAYTQYF.

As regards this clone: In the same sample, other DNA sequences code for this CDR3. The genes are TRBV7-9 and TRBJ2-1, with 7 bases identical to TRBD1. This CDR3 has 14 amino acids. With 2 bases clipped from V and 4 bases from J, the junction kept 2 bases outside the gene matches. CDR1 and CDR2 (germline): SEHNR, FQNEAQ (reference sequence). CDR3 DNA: TGTGCCAGCAGCTTACCAGGGGGTTACAATGAGCAGTTCTTC. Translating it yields CASSLPGGYNEQFF. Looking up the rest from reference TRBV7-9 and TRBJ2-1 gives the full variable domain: DTGVSQNPRHKITKRGQNVTFRCDPISEHNRLYWYRQTLGQGPEFLTYFQNEAQLEKSRLLSDRFSAERPKGSFSTLEIQRTEQGDSAMYLCASSLPGGYNEQFFGPGTRLTVL.

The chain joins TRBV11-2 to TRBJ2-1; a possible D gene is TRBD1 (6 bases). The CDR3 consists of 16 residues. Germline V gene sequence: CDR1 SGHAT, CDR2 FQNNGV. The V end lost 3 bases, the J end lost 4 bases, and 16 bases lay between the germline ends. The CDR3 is CASSFPGTLGYNEQFF. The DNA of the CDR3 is TGTGCCAGCAGCTTCCCCGGGACATTGGGGTACAATGAGCAGTTCTTC.

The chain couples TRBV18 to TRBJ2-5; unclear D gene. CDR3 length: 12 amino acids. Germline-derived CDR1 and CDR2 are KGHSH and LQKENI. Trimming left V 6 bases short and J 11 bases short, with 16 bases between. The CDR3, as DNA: TGTGCCAGCTCGATCCGCTCCGGAATACAGTACTTC. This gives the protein CASSIRSGIQYF.

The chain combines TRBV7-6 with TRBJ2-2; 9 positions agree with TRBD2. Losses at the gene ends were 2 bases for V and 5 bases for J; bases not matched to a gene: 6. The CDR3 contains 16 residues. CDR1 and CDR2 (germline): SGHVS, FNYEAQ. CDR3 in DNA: TGTGCCAGCAGCTTAAAGCGGGGGGCTGATACCGGGGAGCTGTTTTTT. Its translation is CASSLKRGADTGELFF.

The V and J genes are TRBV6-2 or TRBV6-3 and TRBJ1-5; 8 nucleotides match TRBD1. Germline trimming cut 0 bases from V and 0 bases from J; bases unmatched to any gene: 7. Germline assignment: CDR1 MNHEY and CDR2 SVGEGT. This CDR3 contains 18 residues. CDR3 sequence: CASSYSGQGLNSNQPQHF. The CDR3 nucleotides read TGTGCCAGCAGTTACTCCGGACAGGGCCTTAATAGCAATCAGCCCCAGCATTTT.

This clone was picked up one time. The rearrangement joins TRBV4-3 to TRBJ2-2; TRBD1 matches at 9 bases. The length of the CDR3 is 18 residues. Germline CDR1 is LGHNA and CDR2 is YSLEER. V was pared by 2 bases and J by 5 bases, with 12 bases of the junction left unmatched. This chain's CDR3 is CASSQSVQGAFYTGELFF. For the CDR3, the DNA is TGCGCCAGCAGCCAAAGCGTACAGGGGGCGTTTTATACCGGGGAGCTGTTTTTT.